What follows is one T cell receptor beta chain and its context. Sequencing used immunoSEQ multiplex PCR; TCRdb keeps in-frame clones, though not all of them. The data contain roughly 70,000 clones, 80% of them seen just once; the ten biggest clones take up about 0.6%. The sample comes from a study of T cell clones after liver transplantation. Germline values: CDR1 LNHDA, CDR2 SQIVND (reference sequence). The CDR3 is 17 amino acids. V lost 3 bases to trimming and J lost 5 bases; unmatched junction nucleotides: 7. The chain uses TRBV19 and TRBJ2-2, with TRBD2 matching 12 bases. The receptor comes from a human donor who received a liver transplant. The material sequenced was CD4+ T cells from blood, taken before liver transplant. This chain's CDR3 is CASSIVTSGRRTGELFF. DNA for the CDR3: TGTGCCAGTAGTATCGTGACTAGCGGGAGAAGGACCGGGGAGCTGTTTTTT.